Shown below are 3 T cell receptor beta chains from a single sample sequenced in a study of cytomegalovirus exposure and HLA in healthy donors. The PCR used 60 Vbeta and 13 Jbeta primers. Assay used: immunoSEQ multiplex PCR; TCRdb lists only in-frame clones, some missing. The sample contains about 110,000 clones, about three quarters of which appear only once. The specimen sequenced was PBMCs. These receptors originate from a female donor in good health and CMV-seropositive.

The V call is TRBV14, the J call TRBJ2-1, with 7 bases identical to TRBD1. Germline CDR1 and CDR2: SGHDN and FVKESK. The trim removed 2 bases at V and 3 bases at J, leaving 4 bases unmatched. There are 15 residues in the CDR3. In DNA form, the CDR3 reads TGTGCCAGCAGCCAACCGACAGGGAGCTACAATGAGCAGTTCTTC. Protein: CASSQPTGSYNEQFF.

The chain couples TRBV2 to TRBJ2-1; 7 nucleotides line up with TRBD2. The ends lost 0 bases at V and 7 bases at J; junction bases unmatched: 12. This CDR3 spans 17 amino acids. The germline V gene encodes CDR1 SNHLY and CDR2 FYNNEI. The CDR3 DNA reads TGTGCCAGCAGTGAAGCCCGGTTGGCGCGGGGACTAAATGAGCAGTTCTTC. It codes for CASSEARLARGLNEQFF.

The J gene is TRBJ1-1, the V gene TRBV7-9; 7 bases agree with TRBD1. There are 12 residues in the CDR3. The V gene's germline CDR1 is SEHNR and CDR2 FQNEAQ (reference sequence). Germline trimming cut 6 bases from V and 6 bases from J; bases unmatched to any gene: 4. For the CDR3, the DNA is TGTGCCAGCAGACCGGGGACAGCTGAAGCTTTCTTT. Translation: CASRPGTAEAFF.